The next 18 T cell receptor beta chains were all read from a single sample in a study of blood T cells in healthy people across ages. For the second PCR, which ran for about 6 to 11 cycles, a sample-barcoded 5' primer and a J-beta primer mix were used. TCRdb ran MiXCR on the 5' RACE reads and lists one entry per CDR3 protein. The data contain 850,000 to 1,000,000 distinct CDR3 sequences, around 54% of them singletons. The sequencing sample was made of blood. The source is a woman aged 55-70 years in good health.

The J gene is TRBJ1-2, the V gene TRBV4-1, with TRBD1 matching over 8 bases. J was trimmed by 3 bases and V by 2 bases; bases with no gene match: 5. CDR3 length equals 15 residues. Germline assignment: CDR1 MGHRA and CDR2 YSYEKL. CDR3 sequence: CASSQSPDRDYGYTF. The CDR3 DNA reads as TGCGCCAGCAGCCAAAGCCCGGACAGGGACTATGGCTACACCTTC.

This chain joins TRBV7-9 and TRBJ2-1, with 9 bases matching TRBD1. Germline V gene data show CDR1 as SEHNR and CDR2 as FQNEAQ (reference sequence). This CDR3 region has 20 residues. The V segment lost 5 bases and the J segment 0 bases; nucleotides outside the gene matches: 17. In DNA, the CDR3 is TGTGCCAGCAGCCTCCAACCGGGACAGGGCGCTAGTAGCTCCTACAATGAGCAGTTCTTC. This gives the protein CASSLQPGQGASSSYNEQFF.

The chain employs TRBV16 and TRBJ2-7, with 8 bases that match TRBD1. This CDR3 spans 18 amino acids. Trimming at V came to 4 bases and at J to 0 bases, leaving 14 bases not matched to a gene. CDR1 and CDR2 from the germline V gene are KGHSY and FQNENV. The CDR3 coding sequence is TGTGCCAGCAGCCGCCTTGGGGGAACAGGGGGTTACTCCTACGAGCAGTACTTC. It codes for CASSRLGGTGGYSYEQYF. Complete variable domain (other parts from reference TRBV16 and TRBJ2-7): GEEVAQTPKHLVRGEGQKAKLYCAPIKGHSYVFWYQQVLKNEFKFLISFQNENVFDETGMPKERFSAKCLPNSPCSLEIQATKLEDSAVYFCASSRLGGTGGYSYEQYFGPGTRLTVT.

The chain carries TRBV27 and TRBJ2-1; weak D call: TRBD2 (6 bases). Germline lookup yields CDR1 MNHEY and CDR2 SMNVEV (reference sequence). Deletions cut 2 bases from V and 3 bases from J, with 8 bases between. CDR3 length equals 14 residues. The CDR3: CASSLGGIYNEQFF. CDR3 nucleotides: TGTGCCAGCAGTTTAGGCGGGATCTACAATGAGCAGTTCTTC.

A few counts support this clonotype. The rearrangement links TRBV7-9 to TRBJ1-2, with 11 bases aligning to TRBD1. V dropped 2 bases and J dropped 0; count of bases not matched to a gene: 14. Per the germline V gene, CDR1 is SEHNR and CDR2 is FQNEAQ (reference sequence). This CDR3 region has 20 residues. The CDR3 DNA reads TGTGCCAGCAGCTTAATCCCAAGGACAGGGGGCTTATCAGCTAACTATGGCTACACCTTC. As protein: CASSLIPRTGGLSANYGYTF.

The J gene is TRBJ2-7, the V gene TRBV6-5; 9 nucleotides line up with TRBD1. The CDR3 sequence is 16 residues long. Germline CDR1 is MNHEY and CDR2 is SVGAGI. Trimming at V came to 11 bases and at J to 3 bases, leaving 17 bases not matched to a gene. The CDR3 nucleotides are TGTGCCTCTAGAACAGGGGGCAACCGACGAATCTACGAGCAGTACTTC. This translates into CASRTGGNRRIYEQYF.

The sample holds a few counts of this clonotype. The chain employs TRBV15 and TRBJ2-4; 9 bases align to TRBD1. There are 16 residues in the CDR3. The germline V gene encodes CDR1 LNHNV and CDR2 YYDKDF (reference sequence). V lost 5 bases, J lost 7 bases, and 12 bases stayed unmatched. CDR3 sequence: CATSEQGAPPLNIQYF. The CDR3 DNA reads TGTGCCACCAGCGAACAGGGGGCGCCCCCGCTCAACATTCAGTACTTC. Looking up the rest from reference TRBV15 and TRBJ2-4 gives the full variable domain: DAMVIQNPRYQVTQFGKPVTLSCSQTLNHNVMYWYQQKSSQAPKLLFHYYDKDFNNEADTPDNFQSRRPNTSFCFLDIRSPGLGDTAMYLCATSEQGAPPLNIQYFGAGTRLSVL.

The chain recombines TRBV5-1 with TRBJ2-6, with D unresolved. Germline lookup yields CDR1 SGHRS and CDR2 YFSETQ. V was cut by 5 bases and J by 4 bases, with 7 bases left in between. The CDR3 covers 13 residues. CDR3 DNA sequence: TGCGCCAGCAGTCGGGTAGGGGCCAACGTCCTGACTTTC. As protein: CASSRVGANVLTF. Looking up the rest from reference TRBV5-1 and TRBJ2-6 gives the full variable domain: KAGVTQTPRYLIKTRGQQVTLSCSPISGHRSVSWYQQTPGQGLQFLFEYFSETQRNKGNFPGRFSGRQFSNSRSEMNVSTLELGDSALYLCASSRVGANVLTFGAGSRLTVL.

The rearrangement uses TRBV18 and TRBJ2-7; 8 nucleotides agree with TRBD2. The V gene end was trimmed by 8 bases and the J gene end by 3 bases; junction bases not matched to a gene: 15. In germline, CDR1 is KGHSH, CDR2 LQKENI. This CDR3 has 16 amino acids. The CDR3 here is CASSPPGGLGNYEQYF. As DNA, the CDR3 is TGTGCCAGCAGCCCACCGGGAGGGCTAGGTAACTACGAGCAGTACTTC.

The genes are TRBV5-1 and TRBJ2-7; D tentatively reads TRBD1 or TRBD2 (5 bases each). Deletions cut 4 bases from V and 0 bases from J, with 11 bases between. CDR1 is SGHRS and CDR2 is YFSETQ in the germline V gene. The CDR3 contains 14 residues. The CDR3 protein is CASSPYGASYEQYF. The CDR3 DNA follows: TGCGCCAGCAGCCCCTACGGGGCCTCCTACGAGCAGTACTTC.

This clonotype was observed a few times. V gene TRBV7-2 combines with J gene TRBJ2-7, with 8 bases lining up with TRBD1. Germline lookup yields CDR1 SGHTA and CDR2 FQGNSA. This CDR3 region has 15 residues. V lost 5 bases and J lost 7; bases outside the gene matches: 13. As DNA, the CDR3 is TGTGCCAGCAGCGAGACAGGGGACTCACGTACTGAGCAGTACTTC. Its protein product is CASSETGDSRTEQYF. The whole variable domain, filled in from reference TRBV7-2 and TRBJ2-7, reads GAGVSQSPSNKVTEKGKDVELRCDPISGHTALYWYRQSLGQGLEFLIYFQGNSAPDKSGLPSDRFSAERTGGSVSTLTIQRTQQEDSAVYLCASSETGDSRTEQYFGPGTRLTVT.

CDR3 sequence reads: CASSQEVGSTYNEQFF. CDR3 nucleotide sequence: TGTGCCAGCAGCCAAGAGGTCGGGAGCACCTACAATGAGCAGTTCTTC. The chain links TRBV4-2 to TRBJ2-1; D is perhaps TRBD2 (6 bases). The CDR3 extends over 16 amino acids. Germline assignment: CDR1 LGHNA and CDR2 YNFKEQ. V lost 0 bases and J lost 2, with 11 bases in between.

The J gene is TRBJ2-7, the V gene TRBV20-1; maybe TRBD1 (6 bases). Trimming shortened V by 6 bases and J by 4 bases, and 13 bases separated the two germline ends. The CDR3 totals 12 residues. Germline V gives CDR1 DFQATT, CDR2 SNEGSKA (reference sequence). For the CDR3, the DNA is TGCAGTGCCGGACAGAACCAATACGAGCAGTACTTC. It specifies CSAGQNQYEQYF.

This chain joins TRBV29-1 and TRBJ2-1, with 7 bases that match TRBD2. The CDR3 has 15 residues. Germline V gene sequence: CDR1 SQVTM, CDR2 ANQGSEA. Trimming removed 7 bases from V and 14 bases from J; junction bases left unmatched: 23. CDR3 coding DNA: TGCAGCGCCCTAGGGACTGGCGGGAGTGTCGGTGTGAAGTTCTTC. This translates into CSALGTGGSVGVKFF.

There are a few counts of this clonotype. The chain recombines TRBV29-1 with TRBJ2-7; D is unresolved. This CDR3 spans 15 amino acids. Germline CDR1 and CDR2: SQVTM and ANQGSEA. V dropped 3 bases and J dropped 0 bases, with 15 bases sitting between them. The CDR3 region is CSVDWAKGSSYEQYF. The CDR3 region has the DNA TGCAGCGTTGACTGGGCGAAGGGAAGCTCCTACGAGCAGTACTTC.

The chain uses TRBV27 and TRBJ2-5; 9 bases align to TRBD1. The CDR3 runs 14 residues. CDR1 and CDR2 (germline): MNHEY, SMNVEV (reference sequence). V dropped 5 bases and J dropped 11; count of bases not matched to a gene: 12. CDR3 sequence (DNA): TGTGCCAGCAGTATGGACAGGGGTTACAATGAGCAGTACTTC. Its translation is CASSMDRGYNEQYF.

The chain uses TRBV20-1 and TRBJ2-7; 7 positions agree with TRBD1. The trim removed 6 bases at V and 1 base at J, leaving 3 bases unmatched. This CDR3 has 12 residues. Germline V CDR1 and CDR2: DFQATT, SNEGSKA (reference sequence). CDR3 sequence: CSATDRSYEQYF. In nucleotides, the CDR3 is TGCAGTGCCACGGACAGGTCCTACGAGCAGTACTTC.

A remark on this clonotype: Compared with germline, one end of the junction differs, possibly owing to a read error. V gene TRBV7-6 combines with J gene TRBJ2-3; 9 bases are a match to TRBD2. This CDR3 is 14 amino acids long. The V gene's germline CDR1 is SGHVS and CDR2 FNYEAQ. The chain's CDR3 is CASSISGGTGTQYF. The CDR3 DNA sequence: TGTGCCAGCAGCATTAGCGGGGGCACAGGTACGCAGTATTTT.